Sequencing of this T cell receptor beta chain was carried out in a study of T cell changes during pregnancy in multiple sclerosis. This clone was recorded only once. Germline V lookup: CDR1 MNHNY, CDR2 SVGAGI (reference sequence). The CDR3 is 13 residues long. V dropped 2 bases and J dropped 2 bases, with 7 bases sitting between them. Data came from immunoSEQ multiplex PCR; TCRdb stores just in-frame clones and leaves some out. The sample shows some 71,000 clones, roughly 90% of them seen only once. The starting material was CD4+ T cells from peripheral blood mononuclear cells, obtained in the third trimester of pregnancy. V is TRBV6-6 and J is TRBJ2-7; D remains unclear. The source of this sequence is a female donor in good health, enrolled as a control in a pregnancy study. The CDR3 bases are TGTGCCAGCAGTTACGACGGAGCCTACGAGCAGTACTTC. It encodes CASSYDGAYEQYF.